This TCR beta chain emerged from a study of blood T cells in healthy people across ages. Concerning this clonotype: The junction and the germline gene differ at one end; a read error may be behind it.

The CDR3 covers 13 residues. Germline CDR1 KGHSH, CDR2 LQKENI. Through a sample-barcoded 5' primer and a J-beta primer mix, a second PCR was run for roughly 6 to 12 cycles. TCRdb passed the 5' RACE reads through MiXCR, listing each CDR3 protein once. The table lists roughly 800,000 distinct CDR3 sequences, more than 25% of them singletons. These data also featured in a second study, about T cells of mothers and their children.

The genes are TRBV18 and TRBJ2-5, with TRBD2 as a possible D gene (5 bases). Source material: blood. This receptor was identified in a boy younger than 18 in good health. The CDR3 reads CASSLQEGAGLDF. CDR3 nucleotides: TGTGCCAGCTCACTTCAAGAGGGAGCAGGCCTGGACTTC.